The next 28 T cell receptor beta chains were all read from a single sample in a study of regulatory T cells in long-lasting Graves disease. The time point was: persistent/refractory GD, antithyroid drugs over 5 years with positive TRAb. Isolated PBMC RNA provided the starting material for the TCR library. According to the study, TCR beta libraries were built with iRepertoire HTBI primers and CDR3-region Arm-PCR. TCRdb reanalysed the multiplex PCR reads using MiXCR and keeps one entry per CDR3 protein. The top ten hold 20% of the sample, which has approximately 400,000 distinct CDR3 sequences, around 20% seen once. Sample: peripheral blood mononuclear cells (PBMCs), taken when the disease was refractory, from a patient treated with antithyroid drugs. The receptor set was obtained from a female donor with Graves disease.

The chain joins TRBV29-1 to TRBJ2-1; D call uncertain. Per the germline V gene, CDR1 is SQVTM and CDR2 is ANQGSEA. The CDR3 contains 14 residues. Deletions cut 6 bases from V and 6 bases from J, with 18 bases between. The CDR3 DNA reads TGCAGCGTGATACCGCTATATAGCCTCAATGAGCAGTTCTTC. Translation gives CSVIPLYSLNEQFF.

The table lists this clonotype with many counts. The chain is built from TRBV28 and TRBJ1-4; no firm D call. Germline V lookup: CDR1 MDHEN, CDR2 SYDVKM. The CDR3 contains 16 residues. V lost 8 bases and J lost 0, with 16 bases in between. The CDR3 sequence: CASLGAPGSTNEKLFF. CDR3 nucleotide sequence: TGTGCCAGCTTGGGTGCCCCAGGTTCAACTAATGAAAAACTGTTTTTT.

This clonotype was counted once. The chain is built from TRBV12-3 or TRBV12-4 and TRBJ2-7, with TRBD2 identical over 12 bases. V lost 7 bases to trimming and J lost 3 bases; unmatched junction nucleotides: 10. The CDR3 loop spans 16 amino acids. The CDR3 DNA is TGTGCCAGCACTACCGCGACTAGCGGGAGTCTCTACGAGCAGTACTTC. Its protein is CASTTATSGSLYEQYF.

This clonotype was detected ten times or more. This chain connects TRBV7-2 to TRBJ2-5; D possibly corresponds to TRBD2 (5 bases). Germline V lookup: CDR1 SGHTA, CDR2 FQGNSA. Trimming removed 1 base at V and 5 bases at J, with 11 bases between. CDR3 length: 14 residues. CDR3: CASSLDAGGETQYF. The CDR3 coding sequence is TGTGCCAGCAGCTTAGATGCGGGTGGCGAGACCCAGTACTTC.

This clonotype was found many times. The J gene is TRBJ2-7, the V gene TRBV28; 9 bases match TRBD1. The germline V gene encodes CDR1 MDHEN and CDR2 SYDVKM. J lost 5 bases, V lost 7 bases, and 9 bases had no gene match. The CDR3 consists of 14 residues. This chain's CDR3 is CASKETGGIDEQYF. The CDR3 region has the DNA TGTGCCAGCAAGGAGACAGGGGGGATCGACGAGCAGTACTTC.

This clonotype was counted many times. V and J are TRBV11-2 and TRBJ2-2, with 10 bases that match TRBD2. This CDR3 contains 21 residues. The trim removed 3 bases at V and 1 base at J, leaving 17 bases unmatched. Germline V gives CDR1 SGHAT, CDR2 FQNNGV. This CDR3 reads CASSFASGGSWTSGNTGELFF. As DNA, the CDR3 is TGTGCCAGCAGCTTCGCCTCAGGGGGCAGCTGGACTAGCGGGAACACCGGGGAGCTGTTTTTT. Full variable domain (remainder filled in from reference TRBV11-2 and TRBJ2-2): EAGVAQSPRYKIIEKRQSVAFWCNPISGHATLYWYQQILGQGPKLLIQFQNNGVVDDSQLPKDRFSAERLKGVDSTLKIQPAKLEDSAVYLCASSFASGGSWTSGNTGELFFGEGSRLTVL.

The chain uses TRBV20-1 and TRBJ2-3; the D is unclear. This CDR3 has 14 residues. V was shortened by 5 bases and J by 2 bases, with 14 bases between the two germline ends. The germline V gene encodes CDR1 DFQATT and CDR2 SNEGSKA (reference sequence). For the CDR3, the DNA is TGCAGTGCTCCCGACCAGTGGAACACAGATACGCAGTATTTT. This encodes CSAPDQWNTDTQYF.

V and J are TRBV7-2 and TRBJ1-2, with a weak D call TRBD1 (5 bases). Trimming cost V 1 base and J 1 base, with 7 bases left between them. The CDR3 runs to 14 residues. Germline CDR1 is SGHTA and CDR2 is FQGNSA. The CDR3 is CASSLGDVNYGYTF. CDR3 nucleotide sequence: TGTGCCAGCAGCTTAGGGGACGTTAACTATGGCTACACCTTC. The variable domain in full, completed from reference TRBV7-2 and TRBJ1-2, reads GAGVSQSPSNKVTEKGKDVELRCDPISGHTALYWYRQSLGQGLEFLIYFQGNSAPDKSGLPSDRFSAERTGGSVSTLTIQRTQQEDSAVYLCASSLGDVNYGYTFGSGTRLTVV.

This clonotype was recorded a few times. J is TRBJ1-5 and V is TRBV30; D is possibly TRBD1 (6 bases). CDR1 and CDR2 (germline): GTSNPN, SVGIG (reference sequence). CDR3 length: 16 amino acids. V lost 0 bases to trimming and J lost 1 base, with 13 bases between them. The CDR3: CAWSVPWQGSNQPQHF. For the CDR3, the DNA is TGTGCCTGGAGTGTACCCTGGCAGGGGAGCAATCAGCCCCAGCATTTT.

On this clonotype itself: One base away lies a much larger clone, so this may be a sequencing read error. CDR3 sequence reads: CASSSGTRYEQYF. CDR3 nucleotide sequence: TGTGCCAGCAGTTCCGGGACACGCTACGAGCAGTACTTC. V and J are TRBV6-9 and TRBJ2-7; D is perhaps TRBD1 (6 bases). The CDR3 extends over 13 amino acids. The ends were cut back, 4 bases at V and 3 bases at J, with 10 bases in the middle. The germline CDR1 and CDR2 sequences are MNHGY and SVAAGI.

This clonotype was counted many times. J is TRBJ1-1 and V is TRBV28; D unresolved. CDR3 length equals 14 residues. Germline CDR1 MDHEN, CDR2 SYDVKM. V was pared by 7 bases and J by 4 bases, with 16 bases between. DNA of the CDR3: TGTGCCAGCACCCAAGCAGGTATGGGCACTGAAGCTTTCTTT. Translated, it gives CASTQAGMGTEAFF. The full variable domain, its missing parts supplied by reference TRBV28 and TRBJ1-1, is DVKVTQSSRYLVKRTGEKVFLECVQDMDHENMFWYRQDPGLGLRLIYFSYDVKMKEKGDIPEGYSVSREKKERFSLILESASTNQTSMYLCASTQAGMGTEAFFGQGTRLTVV.

This chain uses TRBV5-1 with TRBJ2-2; D perhaps matches TRBD2 (6 bases). Trimming stripped 5 bases from V and 4 bases from J, with 15 bases between. Germline-derived CDR1 and CDR2 are SGHRS and YFSETQ. The CDR3 runs to 15 residues. The CDR3 reads CASSTSWSATGELFF. For the CDR3, the DNA is TGCGCCAGCAGTACTAGCTGGAGTGCCACCGGGGAGCTGTTTTTT.

The chain carries TRBV11-2 and TRBJ2-1; D is undetermined. Germline V gene data show CDR1 as SGHAT and CDR2 as FQNNGV. Trimming removed 2 bases at V and 6 bases at J, with 8 bases between. There are 13 residues in the CDR3. CDR3 sequence: CASSLNTGNEQFF. As DNA, the CDR3 is TGTGCCAGCAGCTTAAACACTGGCAATGAGCAGTTCTTC.

V usage is TRBV7-8 and J usage is TRBJ1-2, with unresolved D. Looked up from germline, CDR1 is SGHVS and CDR2 is FQNEAQ. V was pared by 6 bases and J by 4 bases, with 15 bases between. The CDR3 totals 14 residues. CDR3 loop: CASSHAPLFYGYTF. The CDR3 DNA reads as TGTGCCAGCAGTCATGCGCCCCTATTCTATGGCTACACCTTC.

V gene TRBV15 combines with J gene TRBJ1-4; 10 nucleotides agree with TRBD1. Germline V CDR1 and CDR2: LNHNV, YYDKDF (reference sequence). The CDR3 has 16 amino acids. J lost 2 bases, V lost 4 bases, and 4 bases had no gene match. This chain's CDR3 is CATSIPGQGTNEKLFF. The CDR3 nucleotides are TGTGCCACCAGCATCCCGGGACAGGGGACTAATGAAAAACTGTTTTTT.

This rearrangement joins TRBV28 to TRBJ2-2; 7 bases are a match to TRBD1. The V gene end was trimmed by 6 bases and the J gene end by 7 bases; junction bases not matched to a gene: 8. There are 14 residues in the CDR3. Germline-derived CDR1 and CDR2 are MDHEN and SYDVKM. This CDR3 reads CASRPDRANGELFF. CDR3 sequence (DNA): TGTGCCAGCAGACCAGACAGGGCTAACGGGGAGCTGTTTTTT.

This clonotype was detected many times. The V call is TRBV30, the J call TRBJ1-1; no clear D gene. V was pared by 3 bases and J by 5 bases, with 7 bases between. The CDR3 sequence is 11 residues long. The germline V gene encodes CDR1 GTSNPN and CDR2 SVGIG (reference sequence). CDR3 protein: CAWRTSTEAFF. The CDR3 nucleotides are TGTGCCTGGAGAACCAGTACTGAAGCTTTCTTT.

This clonotype was found a few times. The chain has TRBV10-3 and TRBJ1-2; no clear D gene. V was trimmed by 7 bases and J by 0 bases, leaving 6 bases between them. The germline gives CDR1 ENHRY, CDR2 SYGVKD. The CDR3 runs to 12 residues. CDR3 nucleotide sequence: TGTGCCATCAACGCAGCTAACTATGGCTACACCTTC. Residues: CAINAANYGYTF.

This clonotype was observed a handful of times. This chain connects TRBV11-2 to TRBJ2-7; 8 positions match TRBD1. The CDR3 is 16 amino acids. Germline-derived CDR1 and CDR2 are SGHAT and FQNNGV. V trimming: 4 bases; J trimming: 7 bases; junction bases outside the gene matches: 15. As DNA, the CDR3 is TGTGCCAGCAGCTCAAAATCACAGGGGGGAGAGGATGAGCAGTACTTC. It encodes CASSSKSQGGEDEQYF.

The sample holds many counts of this clonotype. The V and J genes are TRBV6-1 and TRBJ2-5, with TRBD2 identical over 8 bases. The junction had 2 bases not matched to a gene; V was cut back by 5 bases and J by 0 bases. Germline V lookup: CDR1 MNHNS, CDR2 SASEGT. The length of the CDR3 is 14 residues. The CDR3 sequence: CASSTGGYQETQYF. The CDR3 DNA sequence: TGTGCCAGCAGTACGGGGGGGTACCAAGAGACCCAGTACTTC.

In regard to this clonotype: The junction shows a germline mismatch at one end, possibly a read error. CDR3 DNA sequence: TGCGCCAGCAGCCAAGGACAGCGGGGGGGTGAAAAACTGTTTTTT. Amino acid sequence: CASSQGQRGGEKLFF. The chain is built from TRBV7-2 and TRBJ1-4; D might be TRBD1 (6 bases). This CDR3 contains 15 residues. Per germline, CDR1 SGHTA and CDR2 FQGNSA.

V and J are TRBV19 and TRBJ1-4, with 9 bases aligning to TRBD1. CDR1 is LNHDA, CDR2 SQIVND, per germline (reference sequence). The J segment lost 6 bases and the V segment lost 6 bases, leaving 8 bases of the junction unmatched. The CDR3 has 15 amino acids. The CDR3 sequence is CASRYTGGLDEKLFF. As DNA, the CDR3 is TGTGCCAGTAGGTATACAGGGGGCCTGGATGAAAAACTGTTTTTT.

At least ten counts were recorded for this clonotype. V is TRBV24-1 and J is TRBJ1-5; weak D call: TRBD1 (5 bases). Per germline, CDR1 KGHDR and CDR2 SFDVKD. This CDR3 is 15 amino acids long. V lost 2 bases, J lost 2 bases, and 9 bases lay in between. CDR3 region: CATSDSGLRNQPQHF. The CDR3 coding sequence is TGTGCCACCAGTGATTCAGGGTTGCGCAATCAGCCCCAGCATTTT.

The J gene is TRBJ2-7, the V gene TRBV20-1; D possibly corresponds to TRBD2 (5 bases). Germline CDR1 and CDR2: DFQATT and SNEGSKA (reference sequence). V lost 4 bases, J lost 3 bases, and 16 bases lay in between. The CDR3 consists of 14 residues. The CDR3 nucleotides read TGCAGTGCTACAGGCCCCCTAGGACTCTACGAGCAGTACTTC. Translated: CSATGPLGLYEQYF.

V and J are TRBV7-9 and TRBJ2-2; 11 nucleotides align to TRBD2. The CDR3 covers 18 residues. Germline V gives CDR1 SEHNR, CDR2 FQNEAQ (reference sequence). V gave up 6 bases and J gave up 1 base; unmatched junction bases: 10. Written as DNA, the CDR3 is TGTGCCAGCAGTCCAACTAGCGGGAGTTATAGGAACACCGGGGAGCTGTTTTTT. Protein product: CASSPTSGSYRNTGELFF.

The rearrangement joins TRBV9 to TRBJ1-3, with 8 bases that match TRBD1. The trim removed 3 bases at V and 10 bases at J, leaving 9 bases unmatched. CDR1 and CDR2 from the germline V gene are SGDLS and YYNGEE. The CDR3 extends over 14 amino acids. The DNA for the CDR3 is TGTGCCAGCAGCGCCACTGGACAGGGAGAGACCATATATTTT. Its translation: CASSATGQGETIYF.

The V call is TRBV5-6, the J call TRBJ2-7, with 11 bases fitting TRBD2. Germline values: CDR1 SGHDT, CDR2 YYEEEE. The length of the CDR3 is 16 residues. Germline trimming cut 4 bases from V and 2 bases from J; bases unmatched to any gene: 8. The CDR3 DNA reads TGTGCCAGCAGCATCTACGGGACTAGCGGAACCTACGAGCAGTACTTC. It specifies CASSIYGTSGTYEQYF.

In this sample, this clonotype turned up many times. The chain links TRBV29-1 to TRBJ2-7; D gene uncertain. V lost 2 bases and J lost 3, with 17 bases in between. The CDR3 covers 15 residues. From germline, CDR1 is SQVTM and CDR2 ANQGSEA. CDR3 DNA sequence: TGCAGCGTTGAATTAGCAGGCCGACACAACTACGAGCAGTACTTC. This codes for CSVELAGRHNYEQYF.